Described below is a single TCR beta chain sequence and its context. As yet, its antigen is unknown. The protocol was immunoSEQ multiplex PCR, while the TCRdb copy is restricted to in-frame clones and leaves out a portion. The sample gives more than 95,000 clones, about 90% of which show up once; approximately 1% is in the top ten. The source of the sample is a study of T cell responses to AZD1222 COVID-19 vaccine. Study-level information: Second-dose schedules of about 4 or about 12 weeks were combined.

This CDR3 region has 16 residues. Germline V gives CDR1 SGHVS, CDR2 FQNEAQ. Trimming at V came to 5 bases and at J to 7 bases, leaving 9 bases not matched to a gene. Study-level findings and limits: Just a handful of AZD1222 recipients tested seropositive at baseline. The CD4 TCRs associated with vaccination extended across spike and predominated at 160-218 and 743-854.

Sequencing was performed on peripheral blood, taken on day 0 of AZD1222 vaccination. This receptor was identified in an adult in good health. The chain uses TRBV7-8 and TRBJ2-2, with 11 bases lining up with TRBD2. This chain's CDR3 is CASSPRTSGWGGELFF. CDR3 in DNA: TGTGCCAGCAGCCCCAGGACTAGCGGGTGGGGCGGGGAGCTGTTTTTT.